This paragraph covers one T cell receptor beta chain sequence. The table lists this clonotype with many counts. Its antigen is unknown. Base-call qualities are not available, and no considerably larger clone is one nucleotide away. The entry originates in a study of CD8+CD57+ T cells in acquired aplastic anemia (dated by TCRdb to between 2018 and 2020). For the study in its entirety: Extracted DNA from sorted CD4+ and CD8+ cells averaged about 3 ug, ranging from about 0.17 to 27.4 ug. CD8+CD57+ expansion was defined as a frequency above the mean frequency observed in healthy subjects.

Flow cytometry had shown CD8+CD57+ cell expansion in the patients selected for sequencing. Every patient had a diagnosis of severe acquired aplastic anemia based on International Study of Aplastic Anemia and Agranulocytosis and Camitta criteria. At the time blood was sampled, none of the patients had received any therapy. TCR repertoires of sorted CD4+ and CD8+ blood T cells from severe aplastic anemia patients and healthy subjects were deep-sequenced in the study. Patients were enrolled in the USA under clinicaltrials.gov protocols 00001620, 01623167, 00001397, 00071045, 00081523 and 00961064. Ficoll-Paque density gradient centrifugation was used to isolate peripheral blood mononuclear cells. Before DNA extraction, CD4+ and CD8+ T cells were sorted with FACS or magnetic beads. The paper's findings and limits, for the study overall: Patients and healthy controls showed no significant difference in CD8+ Simpson's diversity (P=0.060). Some 30 CD8+ CDR3 sequences were shared between patients and controls but appeared highly expressed in patients and within their immunodominant clones.

Genomic DNA served as template for TCR beta VDJ combination and CDR3 sequence profiling. TCR repertoire sequencing was run on an Illumina HiSeq 2000. Under the source paper's analysis protocol: Repertoire assessment relied on Simpson's diversity index, CDR3 size and DJ length profiles, and TRBV/TRBJ rearrangement plots. Whichever DNA sequence was most abundant in the deep sequencing data was defined as the immunodominant clone. CDR3 amino acid sequences were screened for sharing across subjects and were compared with published repertoires and the VDJdb database. Through fastp at Q25 and MiXCR, TCRdb rebuilt clones from the public reads, retaining in-frame beta chains. All rows with the same CDR3 protein become a single entry with the most common DNA and genes. TCRdb, not the original authors, processed these V and J calls. This sample lists around 200,000 distinct CDR3 sequences; nearly 65% were detected once. More than 40% of the sample is held by the ten biggest clonotypes.

Per the germline V gene, SGHRS is the CDR1 and YFSETQ is the CDR2. V is trimmed back by 0 bases and J by 1 base, and the junction contains 4 bases that no gene match accounts for. Including cysteine and phenylalanine, the CDR3 has 15 amino acids. Just CDR3 DNA is preserved here, 45 bases in frame from base 1. The clonotype was recovered from a human donor with aplastic anemia. In this chain, TRBV5-1 is recombined with TRBJ2-7; 7 bases in the middle match TRBD2. Sequenced: sorted CD4+, CD8+, or CD8+CD57+ T cells (not recorded which) from PBMCs. CDR3 loop: CASSLEGGESYEQYF. In nucleotide form, the sequence is TGCGCCAGCAGCTTGGAGGGAGGGGAATCCTACGAGCAGTACTTC.